This T cell receptor (beta chain) appears in the sequencing data of a study of control samples from healthy donors and cancer patients. The CDR3 consists of 13 residues. Germline V CDR1 and CDR2: SGHVS, FNYEAQ. Trimming removed 2 bases from V and 7 bases from J, with 8 bases in between. The repertoire was sequenced with immunoSEQ multiplex PCR; TCRdb's copy has only in-frame clones and lacks some. The sample shows 45,000 to 70,000 clones, more than 85% of them seen only once. This clonotype was obtained from a young man with colorectal cancer. Sequencing was performed on PBMCs. J is TRBJ2-2 and V is TRBV7-6; a possible D gene is TRBD1 (5 bases). The CDR3 sequence is CASSLTGVGELFF. The CDR3 nucleotides read TGTGCCAGCAGCTTAACAGGCGTCGGGGAGCTGTTTTTT.